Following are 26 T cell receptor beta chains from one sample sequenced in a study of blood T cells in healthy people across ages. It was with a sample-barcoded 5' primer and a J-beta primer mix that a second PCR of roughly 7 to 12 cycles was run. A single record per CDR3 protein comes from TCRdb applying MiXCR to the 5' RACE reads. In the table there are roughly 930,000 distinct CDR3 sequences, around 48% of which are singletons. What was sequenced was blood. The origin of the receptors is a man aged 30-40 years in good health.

This chain's CDR3 is CASSSGSGGLETQYF. CDR3 nucleotide sequence: TGTGCCAGCAGTTCGGGCTCTGGGGGGTTAGAGACCCAGTACTTC. The chain has TRBV12-3 or TRBV12-4 and TRBJ2-5; maybe TRBD2 (6 bases). The V and J ends lost 4 bases and 4 bases respectively, with 16 bases between them. CDR3 length equals 15 residues.

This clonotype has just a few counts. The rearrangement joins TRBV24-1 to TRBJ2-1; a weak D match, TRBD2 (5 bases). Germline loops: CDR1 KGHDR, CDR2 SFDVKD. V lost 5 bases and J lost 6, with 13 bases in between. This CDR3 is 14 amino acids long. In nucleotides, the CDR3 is TGTGCCACCAGTGTTCCGGGGTCACGCAATGAGCAGTTCTTC. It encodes CATSVPGSRNEQFF.

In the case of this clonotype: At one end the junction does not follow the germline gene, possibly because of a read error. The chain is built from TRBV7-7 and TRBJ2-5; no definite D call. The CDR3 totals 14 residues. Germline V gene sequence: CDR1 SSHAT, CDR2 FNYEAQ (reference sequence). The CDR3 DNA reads TGTGCTAGCAGCATGGACGGATTCCAAGAGACCCAGTACTTC. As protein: CASSMDGFQETQYF.

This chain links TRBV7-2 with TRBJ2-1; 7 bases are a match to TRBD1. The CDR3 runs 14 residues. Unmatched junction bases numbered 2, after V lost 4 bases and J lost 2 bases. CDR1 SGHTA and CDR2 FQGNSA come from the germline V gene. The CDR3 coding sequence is TGTGCCAGCAGCTCTGACAGGGCCTACAATGAGCAGTTCTTC. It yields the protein CASSSDRAYNEQFF.

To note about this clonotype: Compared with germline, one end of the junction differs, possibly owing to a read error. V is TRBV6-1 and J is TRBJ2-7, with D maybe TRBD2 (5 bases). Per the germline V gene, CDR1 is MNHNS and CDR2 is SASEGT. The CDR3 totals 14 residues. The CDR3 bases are TGTACCAGCGGCCGCCCCTCTCCTCCCTACGAGCAGTACTTC. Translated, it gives CTSGRPSPPYEQYF.

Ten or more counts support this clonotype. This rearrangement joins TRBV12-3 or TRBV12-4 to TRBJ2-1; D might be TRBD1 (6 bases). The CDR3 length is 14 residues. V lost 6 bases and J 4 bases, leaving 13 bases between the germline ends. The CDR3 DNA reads TGTGCCAGCAGCTTGACAGGCCTATACAATGAGCAGTTCTTC. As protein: CASSLTGLYNEQFF.

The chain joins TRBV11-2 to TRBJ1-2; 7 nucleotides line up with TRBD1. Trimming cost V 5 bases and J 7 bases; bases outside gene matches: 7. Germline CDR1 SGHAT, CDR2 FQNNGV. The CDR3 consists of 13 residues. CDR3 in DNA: TGTGCCAGCAGCCCTCCTACAGGGGTTGGCTACACCTTC. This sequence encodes CASSPPTGVGYTF.

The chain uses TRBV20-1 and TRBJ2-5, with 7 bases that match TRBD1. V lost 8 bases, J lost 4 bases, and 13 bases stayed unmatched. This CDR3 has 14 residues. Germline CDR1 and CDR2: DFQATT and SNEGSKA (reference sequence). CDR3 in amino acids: CSTNPGTDGETQYF. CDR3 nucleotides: TGCAGTACGAACCCTGGGACAGATGGAGAGACCCAGTACTTC.

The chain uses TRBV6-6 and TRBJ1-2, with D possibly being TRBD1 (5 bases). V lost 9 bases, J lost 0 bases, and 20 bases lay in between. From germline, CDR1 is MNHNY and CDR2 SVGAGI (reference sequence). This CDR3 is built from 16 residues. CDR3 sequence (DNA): TGTGCCAGTTCGTCTGGGGGGGGAGCTTCTAACTATGGCTACACCTTC. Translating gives CASSSGGGASNYGYTF.

The CDR3 here is CASRVTQETQYF. In nucleotides, the CDR3 is TGTGCCAGCAGGGTAACCCAAGAGACCCAGTACTTC. The V and J genes are TRBV28 and TRBJ2-5, with unresolved D. CDR3 length: 12 amino acids. V lost 6 bases to trimming and J lost 1 base, with 6 bases between them. CDR1 and CDR2 (germline): MDHEN, SYDVKM.

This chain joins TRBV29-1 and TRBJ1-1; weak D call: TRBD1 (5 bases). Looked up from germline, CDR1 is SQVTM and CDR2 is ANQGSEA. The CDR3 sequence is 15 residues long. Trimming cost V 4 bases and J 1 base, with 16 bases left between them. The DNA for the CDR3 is TGCAGCGTTGTAACGCCGGGCAGGGAGAACACTGAAGCTTTCTTT. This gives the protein CSVVTPGRENTEAFF. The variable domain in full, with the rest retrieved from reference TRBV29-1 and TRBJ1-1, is SAVISQKPSRDICQRGTSLTIQCQVDSQVTMMFWYRQQPGQSLTLIATANQGSEATYESGFVIDKFPISRPNLTFSTLTVSNMSPEDSSIYLCSVVTPGRENTEAFFGQGTRLTVV.

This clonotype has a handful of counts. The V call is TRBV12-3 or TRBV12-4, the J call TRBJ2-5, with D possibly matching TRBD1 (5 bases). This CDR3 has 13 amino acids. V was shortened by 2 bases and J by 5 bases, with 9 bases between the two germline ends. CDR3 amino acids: CASSLRGLETQYF. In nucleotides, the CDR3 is TGTGCCAGCAGTTTAAGGGGTTTGGAGACCCAGTACTTC.

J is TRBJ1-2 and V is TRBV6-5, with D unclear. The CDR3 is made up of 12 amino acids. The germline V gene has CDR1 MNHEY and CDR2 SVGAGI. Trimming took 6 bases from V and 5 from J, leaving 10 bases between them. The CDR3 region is CASRGLGYGYTF. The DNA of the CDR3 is TGTGCCAGCAGGGGCTTGGGGTATGGCTACACCTTC.

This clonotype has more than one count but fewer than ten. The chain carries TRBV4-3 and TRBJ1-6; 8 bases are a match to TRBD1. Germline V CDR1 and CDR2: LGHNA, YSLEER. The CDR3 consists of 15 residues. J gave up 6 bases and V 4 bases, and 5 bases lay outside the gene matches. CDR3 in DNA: TGCGCCAGCAGCCCAGACAGGGGTTCTAATTCACCCCTCCACTTT. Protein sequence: CASSPDRGSNSPLHF.

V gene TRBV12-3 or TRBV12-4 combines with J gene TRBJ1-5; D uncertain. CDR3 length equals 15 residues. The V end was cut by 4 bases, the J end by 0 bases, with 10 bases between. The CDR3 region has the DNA TGTGCCAGCAGTTCGGGAATTCTTAGCAATCAGCCCCAGCATTTT. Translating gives CASSSGILSNQPQHF.

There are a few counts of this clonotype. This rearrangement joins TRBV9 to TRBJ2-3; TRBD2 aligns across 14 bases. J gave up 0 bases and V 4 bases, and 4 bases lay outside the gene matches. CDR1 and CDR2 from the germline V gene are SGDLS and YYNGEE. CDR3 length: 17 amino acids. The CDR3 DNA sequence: TGTGCCAGCAGCCCCTGGACTAGCGGGGGGAGCACAGATACGCAGTATTTT. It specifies CASSPWTSGGSTDTQYF.

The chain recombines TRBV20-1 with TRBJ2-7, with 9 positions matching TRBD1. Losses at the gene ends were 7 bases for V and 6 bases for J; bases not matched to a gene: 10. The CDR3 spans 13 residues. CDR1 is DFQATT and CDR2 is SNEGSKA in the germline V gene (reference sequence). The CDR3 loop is CSVSRDRVIEQYF. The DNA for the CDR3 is TGCAGTGTCTCCCGGGACAGGGTAATCGAGCAGTACTTC.

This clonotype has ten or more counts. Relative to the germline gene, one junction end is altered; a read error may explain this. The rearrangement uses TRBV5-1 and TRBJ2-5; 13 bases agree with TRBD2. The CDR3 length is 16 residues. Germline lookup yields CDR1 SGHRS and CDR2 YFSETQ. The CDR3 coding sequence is TGTGCCAGCAGCCTAGGACTAGCGGGGGACCAAGAGACCCAGTACTTC. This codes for CASSLGLAGDQETQYF. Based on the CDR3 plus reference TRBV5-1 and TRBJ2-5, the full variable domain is KAGVTQTPRYLIKTRGQQVTLSCSPISGHRSVSWYQQTPGQGLQFLFEYFSETQRNKGNFPGRFSGRQFSNSRSEMNVSTLELGDSALYLCASSLGLAGDQETQYFGPGTRLLVL.

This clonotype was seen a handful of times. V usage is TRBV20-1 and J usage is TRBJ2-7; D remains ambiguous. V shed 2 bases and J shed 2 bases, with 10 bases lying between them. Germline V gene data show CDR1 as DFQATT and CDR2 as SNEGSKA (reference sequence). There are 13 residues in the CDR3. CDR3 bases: TGCAGTGCTAGACCTCTCACCGCCTACGAGCAGTACTTC. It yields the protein CSARPLTAYEQYF.

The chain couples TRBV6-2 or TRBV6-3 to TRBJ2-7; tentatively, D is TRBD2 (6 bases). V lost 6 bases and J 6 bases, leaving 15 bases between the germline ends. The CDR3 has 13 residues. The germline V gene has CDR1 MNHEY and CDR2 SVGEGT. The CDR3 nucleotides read TGTGCCAGCAGCATGGGAGGTTCGGTCGAGCAGTACTTC. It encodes CASSMGGSVEQYF.

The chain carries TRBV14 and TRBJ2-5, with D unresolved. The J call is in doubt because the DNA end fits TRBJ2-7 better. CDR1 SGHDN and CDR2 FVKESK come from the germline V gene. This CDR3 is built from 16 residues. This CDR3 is CASSQAGDPYRREQYF. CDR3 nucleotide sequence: TGTGCCAGCAGCCAAGCGGGTGACCCATATCGTCGCGAGCAGTACTTC.

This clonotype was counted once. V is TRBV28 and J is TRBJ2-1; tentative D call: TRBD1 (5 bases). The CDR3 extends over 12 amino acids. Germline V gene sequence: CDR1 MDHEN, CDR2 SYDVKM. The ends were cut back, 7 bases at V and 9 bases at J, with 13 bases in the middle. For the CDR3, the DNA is TGTGCCAGCACCGCTATAGGGGTTGAGCAGTTCTTC. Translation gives CASTAIGVEQFF.

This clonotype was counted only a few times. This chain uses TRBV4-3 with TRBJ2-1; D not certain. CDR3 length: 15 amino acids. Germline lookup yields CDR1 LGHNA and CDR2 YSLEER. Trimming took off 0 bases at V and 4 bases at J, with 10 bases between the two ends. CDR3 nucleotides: TGCGCCAGCAGCCAAGATCTTGACCGGTACAATGAGCAGTTCTTC. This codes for CASSQDLDRYNEQFF.

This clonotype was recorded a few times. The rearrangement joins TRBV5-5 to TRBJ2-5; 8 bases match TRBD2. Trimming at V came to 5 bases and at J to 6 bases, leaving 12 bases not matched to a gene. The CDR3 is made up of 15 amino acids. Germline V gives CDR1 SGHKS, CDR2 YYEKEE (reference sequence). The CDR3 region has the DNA TGTGCCAGCAGTCTTACGGGACTAGGAGCGCAGACCCAGTACTTC. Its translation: CASSLTGLGAQTQYF.

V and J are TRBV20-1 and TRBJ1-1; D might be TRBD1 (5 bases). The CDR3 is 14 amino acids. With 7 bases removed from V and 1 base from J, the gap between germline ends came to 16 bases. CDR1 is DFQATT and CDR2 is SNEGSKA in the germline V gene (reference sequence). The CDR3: CSGAGQMKNTEAFF. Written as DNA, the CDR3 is TGCAGTGGGGCAGGGCAGATGAAGAACACTGAAGCTTTCTTT.

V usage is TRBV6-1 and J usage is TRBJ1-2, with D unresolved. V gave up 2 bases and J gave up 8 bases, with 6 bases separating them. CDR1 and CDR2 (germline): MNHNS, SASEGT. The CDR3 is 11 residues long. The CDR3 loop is CASSELVGYTF. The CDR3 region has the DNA TGTGCCAGCAGTGAATTGGTCGGCTACACCTTC.